In its sample, the clone carrying this TCR beta chain was seen a few times. Antigen unknown. Trimming took off 5 bases at V and 8 bases at J, with 21 bases between the two ends. Looked up from germline, CDR1 is SGHVS and CDR2 is FNYEAQ. CDR3 length: 16 residues. The data were obtained in a study of response to subunit inactivated influenza vaccine. Broader study findings: Each seasonal influenza vaccination recruits few new T cells, the authors suggested.

Via MiXCR, TCRdb re-called the RT-PCR reads, giving one row per CDR3 protein. The table has hundreds of thousands of distinct CDR3 sequences, 15% to 18% seen once. The source material was PBMCs from blood, sampled 11 to 12 days after vaccination. The rearrangement uses TRBV7-6 and TRBJ2-2; D may match TRBD1 or TRBD2 (5 bases each). The sequence came from a man over 45 who received an inactivated influenza vaccine. For the CDR3, the DNA is TGTGCCAGCAGCCAAAGCTCCGGGACCCGGGGAGGGGAGCTGTTTTTT. It codes for CASSQSSGTRGGELFF.